This T cell receptor beta chain was sequenced during a study of T cells in Graves' hyperthyroidism and ophthalmopathy. Study information: It was at initial diagnosis, before any treatment, that peripheral blood was collected.

This clonotype was detected a few times. Its antigen is unidentified. The CDR3 consists of 14 residues. The V gene lost 8 bases and the J gene lost 4 bases, with 18 bases spanning the gap. CDR1 is LNHDA, CDR2 SQIVND, per germline (reference sequence). Regarding the study as a whole: Clonotypes that were expanded in thyroid above 0.001 mostly appeared in blood too.

Amplification of TCR beta CDR3 regions used RNA as the template. TCR CDR3 regions were first amplified by RT-PCR with HTBI primers. TCRdb fed the multiplex PCR reads into MiXCR, producing one record per CDR3 protein. The data hold fewer than 650,000 distinct CDR3 sequences, with roughly 15% observed a single time. Patients counted as stable if ophthalmopathy did not develop within 18 months. Diagnoses used clinical symptoms, serum thyroxine and TRAb, thyroid ultrasound and orbital computed tomography. Specimen: blood. The rearrangement uses TRBV19 and TRBJ2-7; D tentatively reads TRBD1 or TRBD2 (6 bases each). The origin of this receptor is a middle-aged woman with Graves' hyperthyroidism. The CDR3 loop reads CASADRSGGYEQYF. In nucleotides, the CDR3 is TGTGCCAGTGCCGACAGGTCCGGGGGTTACGAGCAGTACTTC.